This T cell receptor (beta chain) came from a study of blood T cell repertoires in COVID-19. The wider study: Whether acute or convalescent, the COVID-19 samples came from the United States, Italy and Spain. Sources were T cells, B-cell-depleted T cells, or PBMCs; the material itself was cDNA or gDNA.

The V and J ends lost 4 bases and 8 bases, in that order; junction bases with no gene match: 10. CDR3 size: 16 residues. The germline gives CDR1 MNHEY, CDR2 SVGEGT. As originally analysed: How many nucleated cells were present was estimated from reference gene primer amplification. Assay used: immunoSEQ multiplex PCR; TCRdb lists only in-frame clones, some missing. Clone size and the V and J calls come from that table; the DNA yielded D and trimming. The sample consists of about 76,000 clones, 70% to 90% of them appearing once. Input material: peripheral blood. The V gene is TRBV6-2 or TRBV6-3, the J gene TRBJ1-6, with TRBD1 identical over 8 bases. This TCR derives from a woman aged 55-70 years with acute or convalescent COVID-19. This chain's CDR3 is CASSLIPTGADSPLHF. CDR3 bases: TGTGCCAGCAGTTTGATCCCGACAGGGGCGGATTCACCCCTCCACTTT.